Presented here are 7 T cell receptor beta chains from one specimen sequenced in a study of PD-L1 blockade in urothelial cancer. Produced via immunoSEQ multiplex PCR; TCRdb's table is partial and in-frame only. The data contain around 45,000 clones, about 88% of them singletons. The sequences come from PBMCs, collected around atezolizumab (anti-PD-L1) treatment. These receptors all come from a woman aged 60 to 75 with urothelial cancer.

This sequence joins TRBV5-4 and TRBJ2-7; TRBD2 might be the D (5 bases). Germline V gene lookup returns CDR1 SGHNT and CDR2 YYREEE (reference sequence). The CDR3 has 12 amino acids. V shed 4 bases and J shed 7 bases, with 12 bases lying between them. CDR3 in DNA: TGTGCCAGCAGCACCGAGGGAACTGAGCAGTACTTC. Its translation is CASSTEGTEQYF.

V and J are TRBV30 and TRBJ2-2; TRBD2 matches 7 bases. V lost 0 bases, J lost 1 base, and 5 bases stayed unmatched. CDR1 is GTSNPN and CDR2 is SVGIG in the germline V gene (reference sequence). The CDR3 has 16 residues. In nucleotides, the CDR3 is TGTGCCTGGAGTGTAGGAGGGAGGGTGAACACCGGGGAGCTGTTTTTT. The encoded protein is CAWSVGGRVNTGELFF. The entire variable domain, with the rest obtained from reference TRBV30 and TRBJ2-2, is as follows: SQTIHQWPATLVQPVGSPLSLECTVEGTSNPNLYWYRQAAGRGLQLLFYSVGIGQISSEVPQNLSASRPQDRQFILSSKKLLLSDSGFYLCAWSVGGRVNTGELFFGEGSRLTVL.

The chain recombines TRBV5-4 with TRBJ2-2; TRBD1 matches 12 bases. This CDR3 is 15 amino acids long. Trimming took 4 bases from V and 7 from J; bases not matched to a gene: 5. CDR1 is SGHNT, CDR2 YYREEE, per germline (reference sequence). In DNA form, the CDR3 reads TGTGCCAGCAGCCTGGGACAGGGGGCGATCGGGGAGCTGTTTTTT. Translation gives CASSLGQGAIGELFF.

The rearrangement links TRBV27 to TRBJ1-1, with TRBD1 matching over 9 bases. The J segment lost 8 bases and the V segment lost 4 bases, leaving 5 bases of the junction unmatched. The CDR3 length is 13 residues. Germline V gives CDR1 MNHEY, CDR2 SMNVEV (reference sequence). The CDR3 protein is CASSYPGQGEAFF. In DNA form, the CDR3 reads TGTGCCAGCAGTTACCCGGGACAGGGAGAAGCTTTCTTT.

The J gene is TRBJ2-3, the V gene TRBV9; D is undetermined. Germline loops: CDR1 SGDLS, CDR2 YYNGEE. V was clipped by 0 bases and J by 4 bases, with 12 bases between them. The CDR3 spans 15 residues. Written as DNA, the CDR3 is TGTGCCAGCAGCGTAGCCCCCCCGGGTTCAGATACGCAGTATTTT. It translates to CASSVAPPGSDTQYF.

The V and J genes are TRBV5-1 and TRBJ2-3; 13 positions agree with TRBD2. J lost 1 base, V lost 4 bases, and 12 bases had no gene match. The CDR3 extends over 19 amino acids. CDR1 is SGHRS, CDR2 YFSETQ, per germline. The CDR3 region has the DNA TGCGCCAGCAGCATTGTTCAACCGGGACTAGCGGGGCGCACAGATACGCAGTATTTT. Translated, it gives CASSIVQPGLAGRTDTQYF.

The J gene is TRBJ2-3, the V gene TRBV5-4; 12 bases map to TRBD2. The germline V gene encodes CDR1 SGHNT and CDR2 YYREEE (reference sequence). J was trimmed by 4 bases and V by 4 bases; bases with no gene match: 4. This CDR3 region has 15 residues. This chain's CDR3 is CASSPSGGVPDTQYF. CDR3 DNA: TGTGCCAGCAGCCCTAGCGGGGGGGTTCCAGATACGCAGTATTTT. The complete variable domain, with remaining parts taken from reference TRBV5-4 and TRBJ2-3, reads ETGVTQSPTHLIKTRGQQVTLRCSSQSGHNTVSWYQQALGQGPQFIFQYYREEENGRGNFPPRFSGLQFPNYSSELNVNALELDDSALYLCASSPSGGVPDTQYFGPGTRLTVL.